These T cell receptor beta chains were read from a single sample in a study of T cell responses to AZD1222 COVID-19 vaccine. The method was immunoSEQ multiplex PCR; TCRdb's version includes in-frame clones alone and lacks a portion of them. The sample lists about 83,000 clones; 86% were seen once. The sequencing here drew on peripheral blood, taken on day 0 of AZD1222 vaccination. These receptors all stem from an adult in good health. The CDR3 runs from the conserved cysteine through the conserved F or W. A D gene is named only where the DNA matches it firmly. Expanded clones are given a class, and other clones once, few, many or no size at all.

>TRBD2|.|TRBJ2-1|TRBV27
TGTGCCAGCAGTTTAAGCGGGACTAGCGGCAATGAGCAGTTCTTC
CASSLSGTSGNEQFF
>.|.|TRBJ2-5|TRBV12-3/TRBV12-4
TGTGCCAGCAGTTGGGGCAGGGTCGAGACCCAGTACTTC
CASSWGRVETQYF
>.|.|TRBJ2-6|TRBV28
TGTGCCAGCAGTCCTCGGGGGGCGGGGAGCTCTGGGGCCAACGTCCTGACTTTC
CASSPRGAGSSGANVLTF
>.|.|TRBJ2-1|TRBV4-2
TGTGCCAGCAGCCTCGCGAGGAGTGATGAGCAGTTCTTC
CASSLARSDEQFF
>.|once|TRBJ2-1|TRBV6-2/TRBV6-3
TGTGCCAGCAGCCCCACTAGTCCCCGCTACAATGAGCAGTTCTTC
CASSPTSPRYNEQFF
>TRBD2|few|TRBJ2-3|TRBV27
TGTGCCAGCAGTTTATCGGCTAGCGGGAGCACAGATACGCAGTATTTT
CASSLSASGSTDTQYF
>.|.|TRBJ2-5|TRBV4-1
TGCGCCAGCAGCCAAGAGGCATTAGCGGATGGGACCCAGTACTTC
CASSQEALADGTQYF
>TRBD2|.|TRBJ2-1|TRBV27
TGTGCCAGCAGGCAAAATAGCGGGTTGACGGCAAATGAGCAGTTCTTC
CASRQNSGLTANEQFF
>.|once|TRBJ2-3|TRBV15
TGTGCCACCAGCAGAACATACAGGGCGGCTGGCACAGATACGCAGTATTTT
CATSRTYRAAGTDTQYF
>.|.|TRBJ1-2|TRBV9
TGTGCCAGCAGCGTAGGGGGGACGCGCGGCTATGGCTACACCTTC
CASSVGGTRGYGYTF
>TRBD1|.|TRBJ1-2|TRBV10-3
TGTGCCATTACTGATGGCTCAGGGGGCAGGGGCTACACCTTC
CAITDGSGGRGYTF
>.|few|TRBJ1-1|TRBV12-3/TRBV12-4
TGTGCCAGCAGTTTACACGGGGGGACTGAAGCTTTCTTT
CASSLHGGTEAFF
>.|.|TRBJ1-5|TRBV28
TGTGCCAGCAGATCACAAGCGTTTAATCAGCCCCAGCATTTT
CASRSQAFNQPQHF
>.|few|TRBJ1-3|TRBV11-2
TGTGCCAGCAGCTCTTGGACGGCTGGAAACACCATATATTTT
CASSSWTAGNTIYF
>.|few|TRBJ2-2|TRBV7-7
TGTGCTAGCAGCTTATTAGCGCCGGCGAACACCGGGGAGCTGTTTTTT
CASSLLAPANTGELFF
>.|.|TRBJ2-3|TRBV7-9
TGTGCCAGCAGCTTAATCACTAGCACAGATACGCAGTATTTT
CASSLITSTDTQYF
>.|.|TRBJ1-5|TRBV28
TGTGCCAGCAGGGGAACAGTGAACACGCAGCCCCAGCATTTT
CASRGTVNTQPQHF
>.|.|TRBJ2-3|TRBV11-3
TGTGCCAGCAGCTTCACGGGAGTCCCAGATACGCAGTATTTT
CASSFTGVPDTQYF
>.|.|TRBJ1-4|TRBV2
TGTGCCAGCCGTTTGGACGCCCGGCCGGGGGAAAAACTGTTTTTT
CASRLDARPGEKLFF
>TRBD1|.|TRBJ2-3|TRBV7-2
TGTGCCAGCAGCCACAGACAGGGTTCCACAGATACGCAGTATTTT
CASSHRQGSTDTQYF
>.|.|TRBJ2-1|TRBV18
TGTGCCAGCTCACCTGGGGGACTGTTGTCGGGGGAGCAGTTCTTC
CASSPGGLLSGEQFF
>TRBD2|.|TRBJ2-5|TRBV2
TGTGCCAGCAACCCGACTAGCGGTTTGTCGACCCAGTACTTC
CASNPTSGLSTQYF
>.|large|TRBJ1-1|TRBV15
TGTGCCACCAGCAGAGATCTGGGGGAAAACACTGAAGCTTTCTTT
CATSRDLGENTEAFF
>TRBD2|.|TRBJ2-3|TRBV7-3
TGTGCCAGCAGCTCACTAGCGGGGGAAACAGATACGCAGTATTTT
CASSSLAGETDTQYF
>.|.|TRBJ2-1|TRBV28
TGTGCCAGCAGTTTATCGGTATCAGAGCAGTTCTTC
CASSLSVSEQFF
>.|.|TRBJ1-2|TRBV15
TGTGCCACCAGCAGAGATTCCAACCGAGGGGGACTCTATGGCTACACCTTC
CATSRDSNRGGLYGYTF
>TRBD1|.|TRBJ1-4|TRBV6-5
TGTGCCAGCAGACGCAAGACAGGGGTTAATGAAAAACTGTTTTTT
CASRRKTGVNEKLFF
>.|.|TRBJ2-1|TRBV7-2
TGTGCCAGCAGCTTAGCGGACAGCCGCATCCTTGAGCAGTTCTTC
CASSLADSRILEQFF
>.|.|TRBJ1-5|TRBV19
TGTGCCAGTGGGGACGGACGAAATCAGCCCCAGCATTTT
CASGDGRNQPQHF
>TRBD1|.|TRBJ2-7|TRBV6-4
TGTGCCAGCAGTGAAGAAGGGGGCGCAGCCTACGAGCAGTACTTC
CASSEEGGAAYEQYF
>TRBD2|.|TRBJ2-2|TRBV4-3
TGCGCCAGCAGCCAAGGGACTAGCGGGAGTGGGGGCGGGGAGCTGTTTTTT
CASSQGTSGSGGGELFF
>.|.|TRBJ1-1|TRBV5-1
TGCGCCAGCAGCTTCGAGAACACTGAAGCTTTCTTT
CASSFENTEAFF
>.|.|TRBJ1-4|TRBV4-3
TGCGCCAGCAGCCAAGATTACCAGGGGCCTACAACTAATGAAAAACTGTTTTTT
CASSQDYQGPTTNEKLFF
>TRBD2|.|TRBJ2-1|TRBV24-1
TGTGCCACCAGTGATCTGACTAGCGGCTGGGCCAGCAATGAGCAGTTCTTC
CATSDLTSGWASNEQFF
>.|.|TRBJ1-6|TRBV14
TGTGCCAGCAGCCAAAGGGGGTATAATTCACCCCTCCACTTT
CASSQRGYNSPLHF
>.|.|TRBJ2-5|TRBV29-1
TGCAGCGTTGATGGCACAATAGAAGAGACCCAGTACTTC
CSVDGTIEETQYF
>.|few|TRBJ2-5|TRBV28
TGTGCCAGCAGTGGGCGGTGGCTTGAGACCCAGTACTTC
CASSGRWLETQYF
>TRBD1|few|TRBJ1-1|TRBV5-1
TGCGCCAGCAGACCAGGACAGGGGTATAGTGAAGCTTTCTTT
CASRPGQGYSEAFF
>.|.|TRBJ1-1|TRBV19
TGTGCCAGTAGTATGGGGCAGGGTAGGGCCACTGAAGCTTTCTTT
CASSMGQGRATEAFF
>.|.|TRBJ1-6|TRBV12-5
TGTGCTAGTGGTTTGGTTTGGGATTCACCCCTCCACTTT
CASGLVWDSPLHF
>.|.|TRBJ2-7|TRBV27
TGTGCCAGCAGTTTCTTTCCCTCCTACGAGCAGTACTTC
CASSFFPSYEQYF
>.|.|TRBJ2-3|TRBV27
TGTGCCAGCAGTTTATACCGCGGCTTTAGCACAGATACGCAGTATTTT
CASSLYRGFSTDTQYF
>.|.|TRBJ1-4|TRBV15
TGTGCCACCAGCAGAGATCCCGGAAATGAAAAACTGTTTTTT
CATSRDPGNEKLFF
>.|.|TRBJ2-2|TRBV7-8
TGTGCCAGCAGCTTAGCCTCCGCGGGCACCGGGGAGCTGTTTTTT
CASSLASAGTGELFF
>.|.|TRBJ1-1|TRBV15
TGTGCCACCAGTGGCCACCTCAACGCTGAAGCTTTCTTT
CATSGHLNAEAFF
>.|.|TRBJ1-2|TRBV6-5
TGTGCCAGCAGTTACTCGGGGGCGGGTGGCTACACCTTC
CASSYSGAGGYTF